This passage covers 8 T cell receptor beta chains from one sample sequenced in a study of cytomegalovirus exposure and HLA in healthy donors. Vbeta (60) and Jbeta (13) primers were used in the PCR. Using immunoSEQ multiplex PCR, the repertoire was profiled, and TCRdb retains in-frame clones only, with some absent. The sample has 150,000 to 200,000 clones; around 72% are singletons. The specimen sequenced was PBMCs. The receptors here all came from a man aged 50 or older in good health and CMV-seronegative.

The CDR3 coding sequence is TGTGCCAGCAGTTTAATAACAGCGAACACTGAAGCTTTCTTT. This sequence encodes CASSLITANTEAFF. The chain links TRBV28 to TRBJ1-1, with D hard to call. Germline CDR1 MDHEN, CDR2 SYDVKM. Trimming left V 2 bases short and J 1 base short, with 8 bases between. The CDR3 has 14 residues.

The chain is built from TRBV5-6 and TRBJ1-4; 9 nucleotides line up with TRBD1. Germline V lookup: CDR1 SGHDT, CDR2 YYEEEE. V gave up 2 bases and J gave up 10 bases; unmatched junction bases: 3. CDR3 length equals 13 residues. CDR3 protein: CASSFDRGGKLFF. CDR3 coding DNA: TGTGCCAGCAGCTTCGACAGGGGGGGAAAACTGTTTTTT.

This rearrangement joins TRBV28 to TRBJ1-1; 7 nucleotides match TRBD1. CDR1 is MDHEN, CDR2 SYDVKM, per germline. Unmatched junction bases numbered 13, after V lost 0 bases and J lost 0 bases. The CDR3 covers 19 residues. Here the CDR3 reads CASSLWVDRDREMNTEAFF. For the CDR3, the DNA is TGTGCCAGCAGTTTATGGGTCGACCGGGACAGAGAAATGAACACTGAAGCTTTCTTT.

This clone was detected only a few times. The gene calls are TRBV7-9 and TRBJ1-4, with unresolved D. This CDR3 region has 16 residues. Trimming shortened V by 4 bases and J by 1 base, and 13 bases separated the two germline ends. Germline V gene lookup returns CDR1 SEHNR and CDR2 FQNEAQ (reference sequence). This CDR3 reads CASSSGGQRTNEKLFF. DNA of the CDR3: TGTGCCAGCAGCTCAGGAGGGCAGAGAACTAATGAAAAACTGTTTTTT.

This chain joins TRBV4-1 and TRBJ2-3, with TRBD2 matching over 11 bases. The CDR3 has 15 residues. Germline CDR1 reads MGHRA; CDR2 reads YSYEKL. V dropped 3 bases and J dropped 4; count of bases not matched to a gene: 3. CDR3 nucleotides: TGCGCCAGCAGCCACCCGGGACTAGCGGCAGATACGCAGTATTTT. Its translation: CASSHPGLAADTQYF.

V is TRBV21-1 and J is TRBJ1-5; the DNA was not compared with TRBD1, the D call given in the table. TRBV21-1 is shown as a pseudogene. The CDR3 is made up of 13 amino acids. The CDR3 is CARQGALNQPQHF. As DNA, the CDR3 is TGTGCCAGACAGGGGGCCCTCAATCAGCCCCAGCATTTT.

The chain links TRBV7-5 to TRBJ1-2; TRBD1 was called by the table and not checked on the DNA. TRBV7-5 is assigned pseudogene status. This CDR3 has 15 amino acids. The CDR3 sequence is CARSPPGHQNYGYTF. In nucleotides, the CDR3 is TGTGCCAGAAGCCCCCCGGGACACCAAAACTATGGCTACACCTTC.

This clone was detected only once. This chain uses TRBV19 with TRBJ1-5; tentative D call: TRBD1 (6 bases). There are 16 residues in the CDR3. The V end lost 7 bases, the J end lost 3 bases, and 19 bases lay between the germline ends. Germline V gene data show CDR1 as LNHDA and CDR2 as SQIVND (reference sequence). The CDR3 coding sequence is TGTGCCAGTAACCCCATTGACAGGCTTTCCAATCAGCCCCAGCATTTT. Translating gives CASNPIDRLSNQPQHF.